Detailed here is one T cell receptor beta chain. Antigen specificity is unknown. This sample is part of a study of Ad26.COV2.S vaccination and SARS-CoV-2 variants. Study summary: The study gave Ad26.COV2.S intramuscularly, once or twice 56 days apart. Study conclusions and caveats: Quantification of TCR breadth and depth may have yielded underestimates of total T cell responses.

Produced via immunoSEQ multiplex PCR; TCRdb's table is partial and in-frame only. The sample carries over 400,000 clones, 89% recorded once. Noted treatment: some 20 received Ad26.COV2.S at low or high dose, single or two shots; a few received placebo; per-sample allocation not given. Day 63 after the first vaccine or placebo injection was the time point for sampling. This person who donated was an adult of 18-55 years in Boston. The CDR3 is 15 residues long. V was trimmed by 1 base and J by 3 bases, leaving 11 bases between them. Germline CDR1 is LGHNA and CDR2 is YNFKEQ. The V call is TRBV4-2, the J call TRBJ2-3; D might be TRBD2 (6 bases). The sequence was collected from a person aged 18 to 65 who received the Ad26.COV2.S COVID-19 vaccine or a placebo. Sequenced material: peripheral blood, taken in a trial of Ad26.COV2.S vaccine versus placebo. CDR3 protein: CASSQGLVGTDTQYF. CDR3 sequence (DNA): TGTGCCAGCAGCCAAGGACTAGTGGGGACAGATACGCAGTATTTT.